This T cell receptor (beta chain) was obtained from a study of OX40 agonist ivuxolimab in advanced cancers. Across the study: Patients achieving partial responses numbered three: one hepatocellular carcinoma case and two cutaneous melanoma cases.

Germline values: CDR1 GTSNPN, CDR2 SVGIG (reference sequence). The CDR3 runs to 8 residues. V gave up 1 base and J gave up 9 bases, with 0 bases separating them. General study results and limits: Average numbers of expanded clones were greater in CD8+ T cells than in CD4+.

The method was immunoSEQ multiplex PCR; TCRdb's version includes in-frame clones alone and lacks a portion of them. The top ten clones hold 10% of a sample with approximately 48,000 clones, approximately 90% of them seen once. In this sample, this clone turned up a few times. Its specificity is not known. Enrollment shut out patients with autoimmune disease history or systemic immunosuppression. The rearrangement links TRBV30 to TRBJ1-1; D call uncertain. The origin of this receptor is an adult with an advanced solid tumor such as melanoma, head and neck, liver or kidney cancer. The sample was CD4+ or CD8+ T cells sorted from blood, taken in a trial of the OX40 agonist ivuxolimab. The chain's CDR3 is CAWSEAFF. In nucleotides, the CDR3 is TGTGCCTGGAGTGAAGCTTTCTTT.